This is a list of T cell receptor beta chains from one sample in a study of a mutant IDH1 vaccine in newly diagnosed glioma. Sequencing used immunoSEQ multiplex PCR; TCRdb keeps in-frame clones, though not all of them. This sample yields around 60,000 clones, of which under 85% are seen a single time; 3.8% belongs to the top ten. These TCRs are of unknown antigen specificity. This specimen was PBMCs, taken from a glioma patient whose treatment included an IDH1 peptide vaccine. Every receptor here comes from a man aged 25 to 45 with glioma. The CDR3 runs from the conserved cysteine through the conserved F or W. D genes are given only for firm matches. A row's size may be missing; if present it is once, few, many or a size class.

j_gene	d_gene	abundance	v_gene	CDR3nt	CDR3aa
TRBJ1-1	-	-	TRBV16	TGTGCCAGCACCCCATCGGGAGTAGGGAGGGACACTGAAGCTTTCTTT	CASTPSGVGRDTEAFF
TRBJ1-4	-	-	TRBV9	TGTGCCAGCAGCGTCGGATACGGGAACCCCCACTCGGGGCAACTGTTTTTT	CASSVGYGNPHSGQLFF
TRBJ2-7	-	-	TRBV29-1	TGCAGCGCCGCTCAGGGTTACGAGCAGTACTTC	CSAAQGYEQYF
TRBJ1-1	-	-	TRBV6-1	TGTGCCGGGAAGGACCTGGTGAACACTGAAGCTTTCTTT	CAGKDLVNTEAFF
TRBJ1-1	-	-	TRBV28	TGTGCCAGCAGTTTATTTTCCCCTGGGAGGGACACCGATGAAGCTTTCTTT	CASSLFSPGRDTDEAFF
TRBJ2-7	-	-	TRBV7-8	TGTGCCAGCAGCTTAGCTCTCCGACTAAGCTCCTACGAGCAGTACTTC	CASSLALRLSSYEQYF
TRBJ1-1	-	few	TRBV5-1	TGCGCCAGCAGCGCGTCAGGGGAGGCGGCTTTCTTT	CASSASGEAAFF
TRBJ1-6	-	-	TRBV9	TGTGCCAGCAGCGTCGAGGGGATTAATTCACCCCTCCACTTT	CASSVEGINSPLHF
TRBJ1-6	-	-	TRBV27	TGTGCCAGCAGTCGTATGCCGGACAGCCGTCTGAGCTCCTATAATTCACCCCTCCACTTT	CASSRMPDSRLSSYNSPLHF
TRBJ2-7	TRBD1	-	TRBV6-5	TGTGCCAGCAGACCCGACAGGGGGTTCTCCTACGAGCAGTACTTC	CASRPDRGFSYEQYF
TRBJ2-1	TRBD2	once	TRBV6-5	TGTGCCAGCAGTTACGACGGGGGGGCGTACAATGAGCAGTTCTTC	CASSYDGGAYNEQFF
TRBJ1-1	-	-	TRBV27	TGTGCCAGCAGTCCTGGGTCCGAGTACCCTATGAACACTGAAGCTTTCTTT	CASSPGSEYPMNTEAFF
TRBJ1-2	-	-	TRBV7-8	TGTGCCAGCAGCCCCGCTACCTATGGCTACACCTTC	CASSPATYGYTF
TRBJ2-3	-	-	TRBV7-9	TGTGCCAGCAGCTTAAGGTCGGGAACAGATACGCAGTATTTT	CASSLRSGTDTQYF
TRBJ2-3	TRBD1	-	TRBV7-6	TGTGCCAGCAGCGCCGGCATGTCCCGGACAGGTGGGGGCCCAGATACGCAGTATTTT	CASSAGMSRTGGGPDTQYF
TRBJ1-5	-	-	TRBV12-5	TGTGCTAGTGGGACAGGTGTCGGGGGTCAGCCCCAGCATTTT	CASGTGVGGQPQHF